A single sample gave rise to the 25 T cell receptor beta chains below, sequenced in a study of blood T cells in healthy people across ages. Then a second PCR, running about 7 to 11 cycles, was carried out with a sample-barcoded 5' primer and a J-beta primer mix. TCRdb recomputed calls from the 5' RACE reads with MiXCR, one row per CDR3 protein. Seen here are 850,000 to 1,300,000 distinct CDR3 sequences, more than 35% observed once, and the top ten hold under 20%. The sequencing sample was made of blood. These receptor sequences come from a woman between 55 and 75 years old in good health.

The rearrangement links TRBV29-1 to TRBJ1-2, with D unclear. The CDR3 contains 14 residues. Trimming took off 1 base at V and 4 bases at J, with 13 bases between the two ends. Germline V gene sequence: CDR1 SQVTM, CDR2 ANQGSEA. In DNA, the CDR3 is TGCAGCGTTGAAGGCCGAGGTCAGGTCTATGGCTACACCTTC. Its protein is CSVEGRGQVYGYTF.

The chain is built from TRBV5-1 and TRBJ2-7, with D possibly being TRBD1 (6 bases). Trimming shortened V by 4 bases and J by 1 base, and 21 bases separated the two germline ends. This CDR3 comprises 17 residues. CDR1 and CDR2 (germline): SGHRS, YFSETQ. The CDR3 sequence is CASSLMAAGVGSYEQYF. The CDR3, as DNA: TGCGCCAGCAGCCTTATGGCGGCAGGGGTAGGGTCCTACGAGCAGTACTTC.

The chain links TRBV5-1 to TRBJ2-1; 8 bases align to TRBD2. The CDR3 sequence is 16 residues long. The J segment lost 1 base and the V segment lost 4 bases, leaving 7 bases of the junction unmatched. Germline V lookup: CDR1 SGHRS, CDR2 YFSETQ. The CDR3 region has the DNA TGCGCCAGCAGCGTAACAGCGGGAGTGTCCTACAATGAGCAGTTCTTC. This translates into CASSVTAGVSYNEQFF.

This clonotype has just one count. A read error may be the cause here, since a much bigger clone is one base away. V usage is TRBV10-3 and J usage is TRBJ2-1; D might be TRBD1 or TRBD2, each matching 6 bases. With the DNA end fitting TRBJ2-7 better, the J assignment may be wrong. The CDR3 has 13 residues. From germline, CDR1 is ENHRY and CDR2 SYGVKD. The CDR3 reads CAIREGGPYEQYF. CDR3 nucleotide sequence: TGTGCCATCCGTGAAGGGGGGCCCTACGAGCAGTACTTC.

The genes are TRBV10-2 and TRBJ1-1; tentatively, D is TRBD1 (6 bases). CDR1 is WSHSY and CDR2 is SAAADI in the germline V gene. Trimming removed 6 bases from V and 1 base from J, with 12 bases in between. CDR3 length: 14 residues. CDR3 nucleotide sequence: TGCGCCAGCAGAACCGGGACAACGAACACTGAAGCTTTCTTT. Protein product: CASRTGTTNTEAFF.

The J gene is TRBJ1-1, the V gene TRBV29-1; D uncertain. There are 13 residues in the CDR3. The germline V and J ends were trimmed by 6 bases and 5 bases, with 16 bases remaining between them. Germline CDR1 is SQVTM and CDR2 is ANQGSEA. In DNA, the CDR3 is TGCAGCGTCGCCCCTTTGGGAGGGACTGAAGCTTTCTTT. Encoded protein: CSVAPLGGTEAFF. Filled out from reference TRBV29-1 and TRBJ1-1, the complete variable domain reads SAVISQKPSRDICQRGTSLTIQCQVDSQVTMMFWYRQQPGQSLTLIATANQGSEATYESGFVIDKFPISRPNLTFSTLTVSNMSPEDSSIYLCSVAPLGGTEAFFGQGTRLTVV.

CDR3 sequence: CSGSSSSYNEQFF. The CDR3 nucleotides are TGCAGCGGAAGTTCCTCCTCCTACAATGAGCAGTTCTTC. The chain is built from TRBV29-1 and TRBJ2-1; D gene uncertain. Trimming removed 7 bases from V and 0 bases from J, with 10 bases in between. The CDR3 is 13 residues long. The germline CDR1 and CDR2 sequences are SQVTM and ANQGSEA.

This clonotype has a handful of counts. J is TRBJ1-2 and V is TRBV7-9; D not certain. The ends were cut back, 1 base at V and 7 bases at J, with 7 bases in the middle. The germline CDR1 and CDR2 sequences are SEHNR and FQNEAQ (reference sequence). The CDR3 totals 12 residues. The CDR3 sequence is CASSLELSGYTF. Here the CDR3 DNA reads TGTGCCAGCAGCTTAGAGTTGTCTGGCTACACCTTC.

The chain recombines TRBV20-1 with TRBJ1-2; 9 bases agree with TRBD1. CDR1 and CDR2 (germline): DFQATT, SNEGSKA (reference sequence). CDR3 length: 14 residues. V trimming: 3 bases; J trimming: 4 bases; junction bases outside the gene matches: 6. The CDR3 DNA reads TGCAGTGCTAGCTCGGACAGGGGAGGCTATGGCTACACCTTC. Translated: CSASSDRGGYGYTF.

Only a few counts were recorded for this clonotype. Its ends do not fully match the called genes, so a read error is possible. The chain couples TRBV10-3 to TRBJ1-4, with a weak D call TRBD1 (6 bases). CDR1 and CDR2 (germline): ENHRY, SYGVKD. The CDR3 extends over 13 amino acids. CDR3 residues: CAINGGLSEKLFF. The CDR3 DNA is TGTGCAATCAATGGGGGGCTTAGTGAAAAACTGTTTTTT.

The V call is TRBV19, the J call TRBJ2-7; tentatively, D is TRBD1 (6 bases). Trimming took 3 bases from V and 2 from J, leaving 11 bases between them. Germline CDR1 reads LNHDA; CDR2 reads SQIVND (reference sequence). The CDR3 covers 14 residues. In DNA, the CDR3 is TGTGCCAGTAGTATCCGGGACATCCCCTACGAGCAGTACTTC. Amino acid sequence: CASSIRDIPYEQYF.

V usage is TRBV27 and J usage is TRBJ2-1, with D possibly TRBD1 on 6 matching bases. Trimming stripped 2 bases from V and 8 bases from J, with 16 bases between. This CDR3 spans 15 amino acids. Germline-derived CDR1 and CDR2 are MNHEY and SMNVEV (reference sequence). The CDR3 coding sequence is TGTGCCAGCAGTTTACCCAGGGGAACAGTGGATGAGCAGTTCTTC. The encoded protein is CASSLPRGTVDEQFF.

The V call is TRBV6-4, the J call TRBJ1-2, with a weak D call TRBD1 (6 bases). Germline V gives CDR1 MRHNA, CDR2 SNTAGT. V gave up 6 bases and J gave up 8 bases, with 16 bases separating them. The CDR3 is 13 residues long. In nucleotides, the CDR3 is TGTGCCAGCAGCGAGACAGGTTCTGGAGGCTACACCTTC. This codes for CASSETGSGGYTF.

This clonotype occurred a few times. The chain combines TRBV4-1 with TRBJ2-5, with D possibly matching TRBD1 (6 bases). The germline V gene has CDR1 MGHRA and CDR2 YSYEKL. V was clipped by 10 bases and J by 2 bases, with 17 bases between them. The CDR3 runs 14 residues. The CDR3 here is CATSRQELQETQYF. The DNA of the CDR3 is TGCGCCACAAGCCGACAGGAGCTTCAAGAGACCCAGTACTTC.

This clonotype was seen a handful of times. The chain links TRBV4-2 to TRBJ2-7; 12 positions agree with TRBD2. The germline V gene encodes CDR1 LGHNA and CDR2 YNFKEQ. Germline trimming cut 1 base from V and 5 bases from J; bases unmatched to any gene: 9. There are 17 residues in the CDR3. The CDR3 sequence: CASSQVDGLAGQDEQYF. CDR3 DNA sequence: TGTGCCAGCAGCCAAGTGGACGGACTAGCGGGACAAGACGAGCAGTACTTC.

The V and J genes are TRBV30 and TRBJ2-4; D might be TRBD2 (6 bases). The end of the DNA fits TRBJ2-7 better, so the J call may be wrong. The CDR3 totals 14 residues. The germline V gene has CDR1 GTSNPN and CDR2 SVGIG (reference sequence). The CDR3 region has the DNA TGTGCCTGGAGATGGGGACTGAACTCCTACGAGCAGTACTTC. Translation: CAWRWGLNSYEQYF.

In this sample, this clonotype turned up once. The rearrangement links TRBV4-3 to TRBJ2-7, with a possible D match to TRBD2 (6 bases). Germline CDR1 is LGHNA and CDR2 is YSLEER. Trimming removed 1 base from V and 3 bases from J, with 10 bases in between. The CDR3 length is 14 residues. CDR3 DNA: TGCGCCAGCAGCCAAGGGACTAAAGACTACGAGCAGTACTTC. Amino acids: CASSQGTKDYEQYF.

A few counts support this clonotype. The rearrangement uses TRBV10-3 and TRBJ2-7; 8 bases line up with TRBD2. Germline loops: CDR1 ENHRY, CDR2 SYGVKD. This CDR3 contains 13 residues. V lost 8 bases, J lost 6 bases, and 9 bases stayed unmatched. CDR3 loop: CAIGAGTRGEQYF. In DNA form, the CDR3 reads TGTGCCATCGGCGCCGGGACTAGGGGCGAGCAGTACTTC.

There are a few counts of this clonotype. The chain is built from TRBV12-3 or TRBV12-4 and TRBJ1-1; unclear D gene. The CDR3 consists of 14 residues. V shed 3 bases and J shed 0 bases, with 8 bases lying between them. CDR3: CASSLVGMNTEAFF. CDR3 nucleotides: TGTGCCAGCAGTTTGGTGGGAATGAACACTGAAGCTTTCTTT.

CDR3 region: CAISDRGGEQYF. CDR3 bases: TGTGCCATCAGTGATCGGGGAGGGGAGCAGTACTTC. The chain is built from TRBV10-3 and TRBJ2-7; 7 bases line up with TRBD2. The trim removed 3 bases at V and 7 bases at J, leaving 3 bases unmatched. Per germline, CDR1 ENHRY and CDR2 SYGVKD. This CDR3 region has 12 residues.

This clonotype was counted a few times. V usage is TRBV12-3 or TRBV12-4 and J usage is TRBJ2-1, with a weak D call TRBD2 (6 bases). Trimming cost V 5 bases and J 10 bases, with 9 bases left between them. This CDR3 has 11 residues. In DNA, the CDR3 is TGTGCCAGCAGTCGCCGGGGGGAGCAGTTCTTC. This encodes CASSRRGEQFF.

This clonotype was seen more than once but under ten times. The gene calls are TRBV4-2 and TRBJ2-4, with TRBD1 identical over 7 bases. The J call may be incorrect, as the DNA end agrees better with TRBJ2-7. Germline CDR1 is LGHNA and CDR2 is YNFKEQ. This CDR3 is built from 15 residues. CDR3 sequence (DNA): TGTGCCAGCAGCCAAGATTGGGGACAGATAGGCGAGCAGTACTTC. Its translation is CASSQDWGQIGEQYF.

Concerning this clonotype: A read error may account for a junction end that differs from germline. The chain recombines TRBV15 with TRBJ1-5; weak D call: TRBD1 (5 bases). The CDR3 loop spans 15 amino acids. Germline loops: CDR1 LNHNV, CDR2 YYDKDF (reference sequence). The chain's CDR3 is CATSRGGFLGGVQHF. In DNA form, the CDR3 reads TGTGCCACCAGTAGAGGCGGGTTTCTGGGGGGAGTCCAGCATTTT.

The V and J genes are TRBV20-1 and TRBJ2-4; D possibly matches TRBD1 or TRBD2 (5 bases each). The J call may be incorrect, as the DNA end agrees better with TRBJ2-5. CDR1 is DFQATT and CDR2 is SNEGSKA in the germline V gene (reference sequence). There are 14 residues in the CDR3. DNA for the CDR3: TGCAGTGCTAACCCGTTGGGGGTCGGGGAGACCCAGTACTTC. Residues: CSANPLGVGETQYF.

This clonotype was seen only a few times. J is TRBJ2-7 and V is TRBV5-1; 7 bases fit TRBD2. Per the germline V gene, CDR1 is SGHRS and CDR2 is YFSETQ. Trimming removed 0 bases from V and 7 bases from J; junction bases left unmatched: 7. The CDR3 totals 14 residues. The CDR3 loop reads CASSLAGGFLEQYF. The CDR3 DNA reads TGCGCCAGCAGCTTGGCGGGAGGCTTCCTTGAGCAGTACTTC.